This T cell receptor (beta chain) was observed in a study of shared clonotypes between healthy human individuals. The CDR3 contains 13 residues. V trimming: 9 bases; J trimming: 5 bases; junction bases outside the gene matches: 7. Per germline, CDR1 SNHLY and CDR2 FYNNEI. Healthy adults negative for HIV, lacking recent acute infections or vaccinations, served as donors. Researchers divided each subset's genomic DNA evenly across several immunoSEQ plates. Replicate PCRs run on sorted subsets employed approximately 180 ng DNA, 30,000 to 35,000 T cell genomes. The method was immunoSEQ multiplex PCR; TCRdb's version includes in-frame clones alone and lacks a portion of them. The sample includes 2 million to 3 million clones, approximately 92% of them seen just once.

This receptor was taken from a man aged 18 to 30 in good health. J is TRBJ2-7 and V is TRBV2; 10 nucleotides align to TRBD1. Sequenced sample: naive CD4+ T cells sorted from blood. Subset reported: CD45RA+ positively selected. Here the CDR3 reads CASRQGAGNEQYF. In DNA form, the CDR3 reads TGTGCCAGTCGACAGGGGGCGGGGAACGAGCAGTACTTC.